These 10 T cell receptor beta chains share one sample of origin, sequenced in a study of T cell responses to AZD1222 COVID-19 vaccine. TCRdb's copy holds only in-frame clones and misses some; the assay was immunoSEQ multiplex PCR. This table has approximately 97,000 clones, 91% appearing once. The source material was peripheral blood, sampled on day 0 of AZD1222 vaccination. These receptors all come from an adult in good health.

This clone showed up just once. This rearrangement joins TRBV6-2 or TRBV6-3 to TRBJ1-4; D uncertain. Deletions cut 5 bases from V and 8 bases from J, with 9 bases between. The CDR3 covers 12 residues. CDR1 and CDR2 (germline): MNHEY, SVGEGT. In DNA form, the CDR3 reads TGTGCCAGCAGTCGAACTTTCGAAAAACTGTTTTTT. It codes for CASSRTFEKLFF.

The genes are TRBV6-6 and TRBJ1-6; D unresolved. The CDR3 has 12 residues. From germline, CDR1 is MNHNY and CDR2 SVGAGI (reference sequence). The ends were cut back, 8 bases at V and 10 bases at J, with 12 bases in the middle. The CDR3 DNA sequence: TGTGCCAGCGCAAGCTACGAATCACCCCTCCACTTT. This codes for CASASYESPLHF.

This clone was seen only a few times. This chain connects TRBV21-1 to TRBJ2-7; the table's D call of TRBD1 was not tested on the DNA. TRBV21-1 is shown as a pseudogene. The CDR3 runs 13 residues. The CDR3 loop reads CASSKEGCYEQYF. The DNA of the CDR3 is TGTGCCAGCAGCAAAGAGGGGTGTTACGAGCAGTACTTC.

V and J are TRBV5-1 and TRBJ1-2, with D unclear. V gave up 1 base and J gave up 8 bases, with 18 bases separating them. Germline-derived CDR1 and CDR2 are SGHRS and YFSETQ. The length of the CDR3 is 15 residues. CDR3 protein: CASSLLQDMGRGYTF. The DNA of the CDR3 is TGCGCCAGCAGCTTGTTGCAGGATATGGGTCGGGGCTACACCTTC.

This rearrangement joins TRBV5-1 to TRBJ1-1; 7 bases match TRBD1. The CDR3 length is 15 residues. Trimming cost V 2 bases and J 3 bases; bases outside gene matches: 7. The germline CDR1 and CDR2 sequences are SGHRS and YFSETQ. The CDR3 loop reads CASSLLSTGDTEAFF. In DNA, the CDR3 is TGCGCCAGCAGCTTACTTTCAACAGGGGACACTGAAGCTTTCTTT.

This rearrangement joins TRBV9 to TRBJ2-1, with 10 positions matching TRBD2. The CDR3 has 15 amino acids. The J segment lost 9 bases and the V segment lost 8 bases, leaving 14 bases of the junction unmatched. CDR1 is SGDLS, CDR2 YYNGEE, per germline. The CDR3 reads CARTLSAGGQSEQFF. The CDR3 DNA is TGTGCCAGAACCCTCTCAGCGGGGGGGCAGAGTGAGCAGTTCTTC.

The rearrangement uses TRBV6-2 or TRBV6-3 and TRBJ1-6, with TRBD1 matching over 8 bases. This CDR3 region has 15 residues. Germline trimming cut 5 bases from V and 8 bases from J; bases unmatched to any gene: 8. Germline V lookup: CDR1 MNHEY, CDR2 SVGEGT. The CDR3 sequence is CASSRLRGQDSPLHF. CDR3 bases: TGTGCCAGCAGTCGCCTCAGGGGGCAGGATTCACCCCTCCACTTT.

The CDR3 region has the DNA TGCAGCGTTGAAGATATGGCCCGACGGGGTGGCTACACCTTC. It codes for CSVEDMARRGGYTF. This chain joins TRBV29-1 and TRBJ1-2; D call uncertain. CDR1 and CDR2 (germline): SQVTM, ANQGSEA. The ends were cut back, 0 bases at V and 7 bases at J, with 15 bases in the middle. The CDR3 runs 14 residues.

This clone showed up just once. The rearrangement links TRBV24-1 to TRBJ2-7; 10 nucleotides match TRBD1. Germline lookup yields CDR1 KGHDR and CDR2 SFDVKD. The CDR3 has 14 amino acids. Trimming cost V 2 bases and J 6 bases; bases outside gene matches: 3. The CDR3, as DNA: TGTGCCACCAGTGATTCGCGGACAGGGGGCGAGCAGTACTTC. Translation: CATSDSRTGGEQYF.

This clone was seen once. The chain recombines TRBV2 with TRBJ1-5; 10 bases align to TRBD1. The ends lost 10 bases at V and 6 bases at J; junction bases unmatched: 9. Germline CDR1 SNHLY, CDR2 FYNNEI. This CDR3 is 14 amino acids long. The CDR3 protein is CATTGGQGVQPQHF. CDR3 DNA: TGTGCCACCACTGGTGGACAGGGGGTTCAGCCCCAGCATTTT.